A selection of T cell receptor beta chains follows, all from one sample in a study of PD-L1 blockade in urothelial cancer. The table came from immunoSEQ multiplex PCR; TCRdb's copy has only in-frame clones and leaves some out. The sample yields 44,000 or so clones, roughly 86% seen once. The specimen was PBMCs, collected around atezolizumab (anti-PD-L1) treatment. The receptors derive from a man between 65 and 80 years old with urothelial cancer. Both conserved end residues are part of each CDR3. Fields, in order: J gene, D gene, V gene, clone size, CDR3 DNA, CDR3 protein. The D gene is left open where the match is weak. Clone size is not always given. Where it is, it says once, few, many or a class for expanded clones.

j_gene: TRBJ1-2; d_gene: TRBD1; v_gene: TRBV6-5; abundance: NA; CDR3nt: TGTGCCAGCAGTTATCGTCCGGGACAGGGTTATGGCTACACCTTC; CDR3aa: CASSYRPGQGYGYTF
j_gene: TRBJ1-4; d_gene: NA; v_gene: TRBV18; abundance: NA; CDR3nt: TGTGCCAGCTCGCCCAAGAGAGGGATCTCCGGCACTAATGAAAAACTGTTTTTT; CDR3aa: CASSPKRGISGTNEKLFF
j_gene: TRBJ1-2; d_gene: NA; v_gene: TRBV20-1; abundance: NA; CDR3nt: TGCAGTGGAGGGGGGGACTATGGCTACACCTTC; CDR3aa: CSGGGDYGYTF
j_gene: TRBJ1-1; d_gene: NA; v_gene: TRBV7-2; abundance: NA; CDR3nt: TGTGCCAGCAGCGACAGGAATGAAGCTTTCTTT; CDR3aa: CASSDRNEAFF
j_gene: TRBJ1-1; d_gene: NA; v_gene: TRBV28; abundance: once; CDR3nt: TGTGCCAGCAGTCCCCCAGGGGAGAAGGTCGCTGAAGCTTTCTTT; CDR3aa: CASSPPGEKVAEAFF
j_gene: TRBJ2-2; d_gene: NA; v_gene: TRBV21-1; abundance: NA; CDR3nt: TGTGAGGGAGTGAACACCGGGGAGCTGTTTTTT; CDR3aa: CEGVNTGELFF
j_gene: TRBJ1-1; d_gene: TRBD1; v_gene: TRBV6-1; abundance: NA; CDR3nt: TGTGCCAGCAGCGGGACAGGGGAAGCTTTCTTT; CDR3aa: CASSGTGEAFF
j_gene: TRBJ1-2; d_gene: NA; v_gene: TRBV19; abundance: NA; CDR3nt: TGTGCCAGTAGGGTCAGGGATGGCTACACCTTC; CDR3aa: CASRVRDGYTF
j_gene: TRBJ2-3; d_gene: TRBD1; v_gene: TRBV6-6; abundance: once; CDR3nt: TGTGCCAGCAGTTACGCACAGGGGGCAAGCACAGATACGCAGTATTTT; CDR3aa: CASSYAQGASTDTQYF
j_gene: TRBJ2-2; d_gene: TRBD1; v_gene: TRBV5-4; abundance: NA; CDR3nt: TGTGCCAGCAGCTTGGGCAGGGGGTACACCGGGGAGCTGTTTTTT; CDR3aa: CASSLGRGYTGELFF
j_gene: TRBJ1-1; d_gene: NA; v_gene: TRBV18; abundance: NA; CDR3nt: TGTGCCAGCTCACCACGAAGGGGAGGGTGGCTCCAAAACACTGAAGCTTTCTTT; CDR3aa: CASSPRRGGWLQNTEAFF
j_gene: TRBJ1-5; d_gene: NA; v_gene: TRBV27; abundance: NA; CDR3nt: TGTGCCAGCAGTTCGGGGAATCAGCCCCAGCATTTT; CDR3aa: CASSSGNQPQHF
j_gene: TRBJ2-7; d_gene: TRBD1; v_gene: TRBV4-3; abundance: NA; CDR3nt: TGCGCCAGCAGCCAAAACTACAGGGGCCCCTACGAGCAGTACTTC; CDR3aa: CASSQNYRGPYEQYF
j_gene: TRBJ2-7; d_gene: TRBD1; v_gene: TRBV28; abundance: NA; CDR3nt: TGTGCCAGCAGTTCGGTACGAACGGGACAGGGATCCTACGAGCAGTACTTC; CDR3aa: CASSSVRTGQGSYEQYF
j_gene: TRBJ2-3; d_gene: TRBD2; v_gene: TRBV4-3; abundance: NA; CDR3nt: TGCGCCAGCAGCCAAGATGGACCTAGCGGGGGCCCCACAGATACGCAGTATTTT; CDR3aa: CASSQDGPSGGPTDTQYF
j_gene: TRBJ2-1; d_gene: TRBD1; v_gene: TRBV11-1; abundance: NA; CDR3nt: TGTGCCAGCAGCTTACGACGAGGGGGCGGCGATGAGCAGTTCTTC; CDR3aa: CASSLRRGGGDEQFF
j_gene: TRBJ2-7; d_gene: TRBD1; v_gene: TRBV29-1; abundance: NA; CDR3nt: TGCAGCGTAACAGGACAGGCGGGCTCCTACGAGCAGTACTTC; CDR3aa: CSVTGQAGSYEQYF
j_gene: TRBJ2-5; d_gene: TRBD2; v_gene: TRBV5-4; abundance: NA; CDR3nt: TGTGCCAGCAGCTCCGCGGGGGGAGGAGGGGAGACCCAGTACTTC; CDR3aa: CASSSAGGGGETQYF
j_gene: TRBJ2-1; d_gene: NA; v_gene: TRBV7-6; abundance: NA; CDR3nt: TGTGCCAGCAGCTTAGGCTTTGGACTGGCAGACAATGAGCAGTTCTTC; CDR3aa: CASSLGFGLADNEQFF
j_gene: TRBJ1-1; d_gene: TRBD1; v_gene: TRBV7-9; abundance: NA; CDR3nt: TGTGCCAGCAGCTTAGCGACAGGGGGCACTGAAGCTTTCTTT; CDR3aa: CASSLATGGTEAFF
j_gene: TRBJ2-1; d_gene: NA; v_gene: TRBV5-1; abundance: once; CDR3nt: TGCGCCAGCAGCTTGGGGGGCGGGGGCGGATACAATGAGCAGTTCTTC; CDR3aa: CASSLGGGGGYNEQFF
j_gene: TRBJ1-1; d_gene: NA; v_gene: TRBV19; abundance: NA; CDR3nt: TGTGCCAGTACTCACAGGGCCCAAGGCGCTGAAGCTTTCTTT; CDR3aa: CASTHRAQGAEAFF
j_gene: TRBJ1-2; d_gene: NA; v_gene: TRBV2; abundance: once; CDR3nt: TGTGCCAGCAGTGACGGGGGACCCCACTATGGCTACACCTTC; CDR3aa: CASSDGGPHYGYTF
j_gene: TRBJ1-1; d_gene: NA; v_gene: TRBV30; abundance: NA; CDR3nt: TGTGCCTGGAGTCTAAACAGTGGTGGGAACACTGAAGCTTTCTTT; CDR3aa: CAWSLNSGGNTEAFF
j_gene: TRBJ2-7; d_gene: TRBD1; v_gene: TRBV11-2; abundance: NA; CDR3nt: TGTGCCAGCAGCTTAAACAGGGGCTCCTACGAGCAGTACTTC; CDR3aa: CASSLNRGSYEQYF
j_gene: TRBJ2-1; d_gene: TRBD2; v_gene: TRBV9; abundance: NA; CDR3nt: TGTGCCAGCAGCGTTAGCGGGAGCTCCAATGAGCAGTTCTTC; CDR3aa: CASSVSGSSNEQFF
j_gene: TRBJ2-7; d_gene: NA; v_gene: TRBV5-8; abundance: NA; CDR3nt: TGTGCCAGTTCTCTCCCGGGACACCGACTGGTCTACGAGCAGTACTTC; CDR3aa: CASSLPGHRLVYEQYF
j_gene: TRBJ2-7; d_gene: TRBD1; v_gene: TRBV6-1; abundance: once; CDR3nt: TGTGCCAGCAGCCAGGACAGGGTATCCTACGAGCAGTACTTC; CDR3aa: CASSQDRVSYEQYF
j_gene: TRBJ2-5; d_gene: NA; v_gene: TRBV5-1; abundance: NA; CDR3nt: TGCGCCAGCAGCCAGGACAGCAACCAAGAGACCCAGTACTTC; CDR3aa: CASSQDSNQETQYF
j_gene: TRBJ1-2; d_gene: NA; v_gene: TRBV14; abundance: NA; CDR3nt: TGTGCCAGCAGCAAGGTTAGCGCTTCTGGCTACACCTTC; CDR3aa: CASSKVSASGYTF
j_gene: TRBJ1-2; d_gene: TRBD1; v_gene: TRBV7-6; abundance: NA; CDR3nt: TGTGCCAGCAGCCCAGCCGGGACAGCTAACTATGGCTACACCTTC; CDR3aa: CASSPAGTANYGYTF
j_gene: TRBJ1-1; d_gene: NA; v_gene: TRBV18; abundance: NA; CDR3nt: TGTGCCAGCTTAGAGCGGGGTATCACTGAAGCTTTCTTT; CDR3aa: CASLERGITEAFF
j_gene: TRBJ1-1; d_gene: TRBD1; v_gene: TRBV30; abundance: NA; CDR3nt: TGTGCCTGGAGTGGGGACAGGGGTGCCACTGAAGCTTTCTTT; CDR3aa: CAWSGDRGATEAFF
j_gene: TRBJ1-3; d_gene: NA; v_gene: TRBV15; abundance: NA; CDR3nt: TGTGCCACCAGCAGCCTTCAACACTTGGGGGCTAGGCCCGGAAACACCATATATTTT; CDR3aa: CATSSLQHLGARPGNTIYF
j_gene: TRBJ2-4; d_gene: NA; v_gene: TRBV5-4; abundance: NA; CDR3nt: TGTGCCAGCAGCAGACAGGAAAAAGCCAAAAACATTCAGTACTTC; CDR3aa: CASSRQEKAKNIQYF
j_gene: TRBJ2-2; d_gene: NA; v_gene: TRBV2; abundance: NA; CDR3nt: TGTGCCAGCCGCCGACAGGCGGACGGGGAGCTGTTTTTT; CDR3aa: CASRRQADGELFF
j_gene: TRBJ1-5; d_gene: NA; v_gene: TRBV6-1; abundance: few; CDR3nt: TGTGCCAGCAGACTGGGGGCACGCAATCAGCCCCAGCATTTT; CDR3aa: CASRLGARNQPQHF
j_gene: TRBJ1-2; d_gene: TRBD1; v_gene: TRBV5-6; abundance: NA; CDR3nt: TGTGCCAGCAGCTTCCGGACAGGGAGTTATAACTATGGCTACACCTTC; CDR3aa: CASSFRTGSYNYGYTF
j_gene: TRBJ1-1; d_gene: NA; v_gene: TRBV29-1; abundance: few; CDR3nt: TGCAGCGTTGATCACAGGGTTAACACTGAAGCTTTCTTT; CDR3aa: CSVDHRVNTEAFF
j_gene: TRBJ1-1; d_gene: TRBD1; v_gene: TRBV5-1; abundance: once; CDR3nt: TGCGCCAGCAGGGGTACCACAGGGGGGACGGGGACGGGCACTGAAGCTTTCTTT; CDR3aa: CASRGTTGGTGTGTEAFF
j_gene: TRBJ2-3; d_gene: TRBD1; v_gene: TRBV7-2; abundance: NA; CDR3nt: TGTGCCAGCAGCTTAGGGGACAGGGGGCGGAATACGCAGTATTTT; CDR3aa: CASSLGDRGRNTQYF
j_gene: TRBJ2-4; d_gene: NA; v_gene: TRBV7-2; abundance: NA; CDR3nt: TGTGCCAGCAGCCCGGGACTGGCGGGGAACATTCAGTACTTC; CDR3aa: CASSPGLAGNIQYF
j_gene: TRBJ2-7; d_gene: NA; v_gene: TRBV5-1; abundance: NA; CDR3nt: TGCGCCAGCAGCTTTGAGCCAGGGAAATTGTACGAGCAGTACTTC; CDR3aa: CASSFEPGKLYEQYF
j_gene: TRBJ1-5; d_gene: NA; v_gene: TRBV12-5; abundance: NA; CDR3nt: TGTGCTAGTGGTTTGGAAGACAAGCAGCCCCAGCATTTT; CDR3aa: CASGLEDKQPQHF